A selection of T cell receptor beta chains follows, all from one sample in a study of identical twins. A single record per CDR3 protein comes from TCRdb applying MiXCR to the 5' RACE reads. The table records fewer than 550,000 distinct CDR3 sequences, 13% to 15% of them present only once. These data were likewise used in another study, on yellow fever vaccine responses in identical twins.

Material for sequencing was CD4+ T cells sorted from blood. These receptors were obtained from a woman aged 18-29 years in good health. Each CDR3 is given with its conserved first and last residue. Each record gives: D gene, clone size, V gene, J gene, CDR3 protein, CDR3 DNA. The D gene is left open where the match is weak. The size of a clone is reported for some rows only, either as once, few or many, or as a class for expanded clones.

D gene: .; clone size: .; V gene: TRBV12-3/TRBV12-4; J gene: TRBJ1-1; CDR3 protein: CASSSWGFAEAFF; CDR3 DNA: TGTGCCAGCAGCTCATGGGGGTTCGCTGAAGCTTTCTTT
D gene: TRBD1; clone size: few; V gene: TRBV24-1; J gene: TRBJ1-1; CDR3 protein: CATSDRTGGGVGSSAFF; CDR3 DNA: TGTGCCACCAGTGATCGGACAGGGGGCGGCGTTGGGTCCTCAGCTTTCTTT
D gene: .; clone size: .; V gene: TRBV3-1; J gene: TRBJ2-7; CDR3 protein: CASSQGPAVSSYEQYF; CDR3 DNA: TGTGCCAGCAGCCAAGGCCCCGCGGTGAGCTCCTACGAGCAGTACTTC
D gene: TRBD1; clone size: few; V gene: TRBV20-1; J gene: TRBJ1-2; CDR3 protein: CSARRQGKVYGYTF; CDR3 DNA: TGCAGTGCCAGACGACAGGGGAAGGTCTATGGCTACACCTTC
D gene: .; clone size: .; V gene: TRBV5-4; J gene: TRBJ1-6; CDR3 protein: CASSLIPDSPLHF; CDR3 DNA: TGTGCCAGCAGCTTGATCCCCGATTCACCCCTCCACTTT
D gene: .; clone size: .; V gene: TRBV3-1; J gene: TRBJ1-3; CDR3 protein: CASSQVDTIYF; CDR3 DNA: TGTGCCAGCAGCCAAGTGGACACCATATATTTT
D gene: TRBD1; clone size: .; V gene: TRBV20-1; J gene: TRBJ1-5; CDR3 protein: CSAKVRTGANSNQPQHF; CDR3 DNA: TGCAGTGCTAAGGTCCGGACAGGCGCTAATAGCAATCAGCCCCAGCATTTT
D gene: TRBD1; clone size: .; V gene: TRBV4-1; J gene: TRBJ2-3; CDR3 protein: CASSQGRQGERTDTQYF; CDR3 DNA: TGCGCCAGCAGCCAAGGACGACAGGGTGAGCGCACAGATACGCAGTATTTT
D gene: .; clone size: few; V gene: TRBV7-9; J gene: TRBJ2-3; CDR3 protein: CASSLMAGGSTDTQYF; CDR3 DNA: TGTGCCAGCAGCTTAATGGCCGGGGGTAGCACAGATACGCAGTATTTT
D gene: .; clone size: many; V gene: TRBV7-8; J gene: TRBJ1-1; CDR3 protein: CASSPPMNTEAFF; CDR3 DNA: TGTGCCAGCAGCCCCCCTATGAACACTGAAGCTTTCTTT
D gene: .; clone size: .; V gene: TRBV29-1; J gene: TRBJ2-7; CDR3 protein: CSVYSSANYEQYF; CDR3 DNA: TGCAGCGTGTATTCTAGCGCAAACTACGAGCAGTACTTC
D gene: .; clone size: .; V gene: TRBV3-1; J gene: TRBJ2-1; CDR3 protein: CASSQGKEQFF; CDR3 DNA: TGTGCCAGCAGCCAAGGGAAGGAGCAGTTCTTC
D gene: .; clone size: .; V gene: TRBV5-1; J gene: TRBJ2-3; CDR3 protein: CASSWGVTVDTDTQYF; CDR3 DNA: TGCGCCAGCAGTTGGGGGGTTACTGTAGACACAGATACGCAGTATTTT
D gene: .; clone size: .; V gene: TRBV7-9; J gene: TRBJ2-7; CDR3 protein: CASSPWQGPYEQYF; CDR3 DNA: TGTGCCAGCAGCCCCTGGCAGGGACCCTACGAGCAGTACTTC
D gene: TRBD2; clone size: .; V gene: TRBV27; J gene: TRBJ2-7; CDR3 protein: CASSPLRGAGGYEQYF; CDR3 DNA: TGTGCCAGCAGCCCCCTTCGGGGAGCGGGAGGGTACGAGCAGTACTTC
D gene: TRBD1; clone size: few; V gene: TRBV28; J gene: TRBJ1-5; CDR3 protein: CASHSNRGQLSNQPQHF; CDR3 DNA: TGTGCCAGCCACTCAAATCGGGGACAGCTTAGCAATCAGCCCCAGCATTTT
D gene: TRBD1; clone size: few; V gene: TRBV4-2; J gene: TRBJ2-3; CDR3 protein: CASSTGGSTDTQYF; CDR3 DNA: TGTGCCAGCAGCACAGGGGGGAGCACAGATACGCAGTATTTT
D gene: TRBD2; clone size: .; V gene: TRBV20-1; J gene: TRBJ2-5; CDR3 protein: CSARAPGLADQETQYF; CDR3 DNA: TGCAGTGCTAGAGCGCCGGGACTAGCGGATCAAGAGACCCAGTACTTC
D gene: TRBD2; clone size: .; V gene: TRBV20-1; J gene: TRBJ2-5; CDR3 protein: CSARGTSGGRGLETQYF; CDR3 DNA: TGCAGTGCTAGAGGCACTAGCGGGGGGAGGGGACTCGAGACCCAGTACTTC
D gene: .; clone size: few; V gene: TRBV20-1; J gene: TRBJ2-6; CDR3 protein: CSAWQASSGANVLTF; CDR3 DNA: TGCAGTGCTTGGCAGGCCTCCTCTGGGGCCAACGTCCTGACTTTC
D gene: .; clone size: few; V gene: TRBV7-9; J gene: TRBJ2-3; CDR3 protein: CASSTWGGTDTQYF; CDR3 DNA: TGTGCCAGCAGCACCTGGGGTGGCACAGATACGCAGTATTTT
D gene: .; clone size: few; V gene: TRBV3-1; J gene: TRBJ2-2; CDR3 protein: CASSQDRLTGELFF; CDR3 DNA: TGTGCCAGCAGCCAAGATCGGTTAACCGGGGAGCTGTTTTTT